A single sample is the source of the 18 T cell receptor beta chains below, sequenced in a study of identical twins. TCRdb re-called the 5' RACE reads through MiXCR, storing one row per CDR3 protein. The sample holds a few hundred thousand distinct CDR3 sequences; approximately 9.6% are singletons and the top ten take approximately 3.2%. These data were also filed under a second study, of yellow fever vaccine responses in identical twins.

The source material was PBMCs. Receptors originate from a young woman in good health.

J is TRBJ1-4 and V is TRBV7-2; D remains ambiguous. The V end was cut by 0 bases, the J end by 4 bases, with 18 bases between. Germline CDR1 is SGHTA and CDR2 is FQGNSA. The CDR3 sequence is 18 residues long. In DNA, the CDR3 is TGTGCCAGCAGCTTAGCGCGTCGAGTTCGGGTGATTAATGAAAAACTGTTTTTT. Translating it yields CASSLARRVRVINEKLFF.

This clonotype was observed a handful of times. V and J are TRBV5-1 and TRBJ1-1, with D unclear. CDR1 is SGHRS and CDR2 is YFSETQ in the germline V gene. Trimming pared 6 bases from V and 0 bases from J, leaving 9 bases between. CDR3 size: 13 residues. As DNA, the CDR3 is TGCGCCAGCACCACAGCCCTGAACACTGAAGCTTTCTTT. Residues: CASTTALNTEAFF.

This clonotype was observed many times. The chain carries TRBV15 and TRBJ2-1; D is possibly TRBD1 or TRBD2 (6 bases each). Germline CDR1 LNHNV, CDR2 YYDKDF (reference sequence). The CDR3 extends over 16 amino acids. Deletions cut 0 bases from V and 6 bases from J, with 15 bases between. The CDR3 DNA sequence: TGTGCCACCAGCAGAGAAGGAGACAGGAGGGGCAATGAGCAGTTCTTC. Protein: CATSREGDRRGNEQFF.

The chain couples TRBV14 to TRBJ1-2, with 8 bases lining up with TRBD1. CDR1 is SGHDN and CDR2 is FVKESK in the germline V gene. CDR3 length: 15 residues. The J segment lost 5 bases and the V segment lost 3 bases, leaving 8 bases of the junction unmatched. CDR3 region: CASSQETGGRYGYTF. DNA of the CDR3: TGTGCCAGCAGCCAGGAAACAGGGGGTAGATATGGCTACACCTTC.

This clonotype was seen repeatedly, ten times or more. The chain is built from TRBV5-1 and TRBJ2-3; TRBD2 might be the D (6 bases). This CDR3 is built from 16 residues. Germline lookup yields CDR1 SGHRS and CDR2 YFSETQ. The germline V and J ends were trimmed by 4 bases and 2 bases, with 17 bases remaining between them. DNA for the CDR3: TGCGCCAGCAGCCTCCGGGGGAGAAAACCCACAGATACGCAGTATTTT. As protein: CASSLRGRKPTDTQYF. The complete variable domain, with remaining parts taken from reference TRBV5-1 and TRBJ2-3, reads KAGVTQTPRYLIKTRGQQVTLSCSPISGHRSVSWYQQTPGQGLQFLFEYFSETQRNKGNFPGRFSGRQFSNSRSEMNVSTLELGDSALYLCASSLRGRKPTDTQYFGPGTRLTVL.

The chain is built from TRBV30 and TRBJ2-3; 8 bases are shared with TRBD2. Germline assignment: CDR1 GTSNPN and CDR2 SVGIG (reference sequence). The CDR3 is made up of 16 amino acids. With 3 bases clipped from V and 2 bases from J, the junction kept 10 bases outside the gene matches. The CDR3 nucleotides are TGTGCCTGGAGGCCTCGAGTAGCGGGGTACACAGATACGCAGTATTTT. Its translation is CAWRPRVAGYTDTQYF.

The CDR3 loop reads CASSSYSGTSYEQYF. CDR3 nucleotides: TGTGCCAGCAGCTCATATTCAGGGACATCCTACGAGCAGTACTTC. This chain links TRBV7-2 with TRBJ2-7; perhaps TRBD1 as D (6 bases). The V end lost 4 bases, the J end lost 1 base, and 14 bases lay between the germline ends. CDR3 length: 15 amino acids. Germline CDR1 is SGHTA and CDR2 is FQGNSA. The variable domain in full, with the rest retrieved from reference TRBV7-2 and TRBJ2-7, is GAGVSQSPSNKVTEKGKDVELRCDPISGHTALYWYRQSLGQGLEFLIYFQGNSAPDKSGLPSDRFSAERTGGSVSTLTIQRTQQEDSAVYLCASSSYSGTSYEQYFGPGTRLTVT.

The sample holds many counts of this clonotype. The CDR3 is CSVDGRADGTDTQYF. DNA for the CDR3: TGCAGCGTTGATGGCAGGGCTGATGGCACAGATACGCAGTATTTT. The genes are TRBV29-1 and TRBJ2-3; D perhaps matches TRBD1 (5 bases). This CDR3 contains 15 residues. Germline-derived CDR1 and CDR2 are SQVTM and ANQGSEA. V lost 3 bases, J lost 1 base, and 14 bases lay in between.

This rearrangement joins TRBV4-3 to TRBJ2-1, with TRBD2 matching over 12 bases. The germline V gene has CDR1 LGHNA and CDR2 YSLEER. The CDR3 has 16 amino acids. V trimming: 1 base; J trimming: 9 bases; junction bases outside the gene matches: 7. This chain's CDR3 is CASSQVPPSGGGEQFF. Here the CDR3 DNA reads TGCGCCAGCAGCCAAGTTCCGCCTAGCGGGGGGGGTGAGCAGTTCTTC.

This clonotype has a handful of counts. The V and J genes are TRBV20-1 and TRBJ2-5; 7 bases are shared with TRBD1. In germline, CDR1 is DFQATT, CDR2 SNEGSKA (reference sequence). This CDR3 is built from 14 residues. Trimming cost V 5 bases and J 7 bases; bases outside gene matches: 13. The chain's CDR3 is CSAPNPGTVLTQYF. Here the CDR3 DNA reads TGCAGTGCTCCGAATCCCGGGACAGTTTTGACCCAGTACTTC.

This chain links TRBV29-1 with TRBJ2-1; D possibly corresponds to TRBD2 (6 bases). V gave up 7 bases and J gave up 3 bases, with 13 bases separating them. Germline lookup yields CDR1 SQVTM and CDR2 ANQGSEA. CDR3 length: 13 amino acids. DNA for the CDR3: TGCAGCGCCTCCGGAGGGGACTACAATGAGCAGTTCTTC. It translates to CSASGGDYNEQFF.

Ten or more counts support this clonotype. The chain recombines TRBV5-1 with TRBJ2-7; 7 nucleotides align to TRBD1. The CDR3 is 15 residues long. Germline lookup yields CDR1 SGHRS and CDR2 YFSETQ. With V trimmed by 4 bases and J by 3 bases, 10 bases remained unmatched. The CDR3, as DNA: TGCGCCAGCAGCCTCTCGGGACAGCCAAACTACGAGCAGTACTTC. Translated, it gives CASSLSGQPNYEQYF.

This rearrangement joins TRBV11-2 to TRBJ2-7; D uncertain. The germline CDR1 and CDR2 sequences are SGHAT and FQNNGV. The CDR3 sequence is 15 residues long. V was pared by 0 bases and J by 0 bases, with 9 bases between. As DNA, the CDR3 is TGTGCCAGCAGCTTAGATATAGTCAGCTCCTACGAGCAGTACTTC. Encoded protein: CASSLDIVSSYEQYF.

At least ten counts were recorded for this clonotype. V gene TRBV10-3 combines with J gene TRBJ2-7, with 9 bases matching TRBD1. After removal of 5 bases from V and 2 bases from J, the junction contained 4 bases not matched to a gene. The CDR3 length is 14 residues. Germline CDR1 ENHRY, CDR2 SYGVKD. The CDR3 DNA reads TGTGCCATCAGTTCCGGGACAGGGACCTACGAGCAGTACTTC. As protein: CAISSGTGTYEQYF.

The rearrangement joins TRBV20-1 to TRBJ2-1; 8 bases are shared with TRBD2. J gave up 0 bases and V 6 bases, and 7 bases lay outside the gene matches. Germline CDR1 DFQATT, CDR2 SNEGSKA (reference sequence). CDR3 size: 15 residues. Written as DNA, the CDR3 is TGCAGTGCCCAACGGGGGGGGGACTCCTACAATGAGCAGTTCTTC. Protein sequence: CSAQRGGDSYNEQFF.

The V gene is TRBV3-1, the J gene TRBJ2-1, with D hard to call. CDR3 size: 15 residues. CDR1 is LGHDT and CDR2 is YNNKEL in the germline V gene (reference sequence). V gave up 4 bases and J gave up 8 bases, with 18 bases separating them. This chain's CDR3 is CASSLPAGATYEQFF. The CDR3 DNA follows: TGTGCCAGCAGCCTCCCAGCAGGTGCCACCTATGAGCAGTTCTTC.

In its sample, this clonotype was seen many times. CDR3 bases: TGTGCCAGCAGTTTATATGGGCCTACCTACGAGCAGTACTTC. Translation: CASSLYGPTYEQYF. The chain carries TRBV27 and TRBJ2-7; D is unresolved. V was trimmed by 1 base and J by 2 bases, leaving 9 bases between them. Per germline, CDR1 MNHEY and CDR2 SMNVEV (reference sequence). The CDR3 sequence is 14 residues long.

The chain is built from TRBV18 and TRBJ2-7; 10 nucleotides line up with TRBD1. The CDR3 has 15 amino acids. Per germline, CDR1 KGHSH and CDR2 LQKENI. Trimming removed 6 bases from V and 7 bases from J; junction bases left unmatched: 12. As DNA, the CDR3 is TGTGCCAGCTCGCTTCCCGGGACAGGGGTCGGTGAGCAGTACTTC. This sequence encodes CASSLPGTGVGEQYF.